This T cell receptor (beta chain) was found in a study of CD8 T cells in ankylosing spondylitis. Study-level results: It appeared that ankylosing spondylitis blood was characterized by a TCR beta motif of eight highly homologous variants. Peripheral blood samples showed relatively rare disease-linked clones, and these clones were CD8+. Reportedly, disease-linked clones are significantly enriched in ankylosing spondylitis patients' matched synovial fluid.

This clonotype was picked up many times. Its specificity is not known. Molecular-barcoded quantitative 5'-RACE produced these TCR beta libraries. Each CDR3 protein is one row after TCRdb ran MiXCR on the 5' RACE reads. The sample comprises about 150,000 distinct CDR3 sequences, about 32% of which are singletons, and 6% rests with the top ten. Input material: synovial fluid, either unsorted or a sorted T cell fraction (not recorded which). This TCR was sampled from a male donor with ankylosing spondylitis.

In DNA form, the CDR3 reads TGTGCCACCAACCGACTAGCGGGAGGGCCGGGTCATGAGCAGTTCTTC. Translated: CATNRLAGGPGHEQFF. The rearrangement uses TRBV15 and TRBJ2-1; the match to TRBD2 covers 14 bases. The CDR3 length is 16 residues. Germline V lookup: CDR1 LNHNV, CDR2 YYDKDF (reference sequence). V trimming: 7 bases; J trimming: 8 bases; junction bases outside the gene matches: 10.